One and the same sample provided the 6 T cell receptor beta chains below, sequenced in a study of blood T cell repertoires in COVID-19. Only in-frame clones appear in the TCRdb table, and some are missing; sequencing was by immunoSEQ multiplex PCR. The table has hundreds of thousands of clones, 83% seen once. Sequencing was performed on peripheral blood. These receptor sequences come from an elderly man with acute or convalescent COVID-19.

This clone turned up a few times. Different DNA sequences within this sample yield the same CDR3. V and J are TRBV6-1 and TRBJ1-2; a weak D match, TRBD1 (6 bases). CDR1 and CDR2 from the germline V gene are MNHNS and SASEGT. V lost 2 bases and J 4 bases, leaving 8 bases between the germline ends. This CDR3 is 13 amino acids long. The CDR3 is CASSEQGSYGYTF. In DNA form, the CDR3 reads TGTGCCAGCAGTGAACAGGGGAGCTATGGCTACACCTTC.

This chain uses TRBV5-8 with TRBJ2-5; 14 nucleotides align to TRBD2. V shed 4 bases, J shed 4 bases, and the junction held 6 bases outside the gene matches. The germline gives CDR1 SGHTS, CDR2 YDEGEE. The CDR3 spans 16 residues. The CDR3 bases are TGTGCCAGCAGCCCGGGGACTAGCGGGGGAACAGAGACCCAGTACTTC. It codes for CASSPGTSGGTETQYF.

The chain has TRBV3-1 (or the pseudogene TRBV3-2) and TRBJ2-1, with 8 bases that match TRBD2. This CDR3 comprises 16 residues. J was trimmed by 2 bases and V by 3 bases; bases with no gene match: 6. Looked up from germline, CDR1 is LGHDT and CDR2 is YNNKEL (reference sequence). The CDR3 sequence: CASSHLSGDTYNEQFF. CDR3 bases: TGTGCCAGCAGCCACCTTAGCGGGGACACCTACAATGAGCAGTTCTTC.

The count of this clone is one. This sequence joins TRBV9 and TRBJ2-7, with D possibly TRBD2 on 6 matching bases. Germline V lookup: CDR1 SGDLS, CDR2 YYNGEE. With 0 bases removed from V and 3 bases from J, the gap between germline ends came to 13 bases. CDR3 length: 15 amino acids. CDR3 amino acids: CASSVELGSLYEQYF. DNA for the CDR3: TGTGCCAGCAGCGTAGAGCTCGGGAGCCTCTACGAGCAGTACTTC.

The chain employs TRBV6-5 and TRBJ2-7, with D unresolved. The CDR3 covers 14 residues. V lost 0 bases and J 2 bases, leaving 8 bases between the germline ends. Germline CDR1 reads MNHEY; CDR2 reads SVGAGI. The CDR3 sequence is CASSYSAVTYEQYF. The CDR3 DNA reads TGTGCCAGCAGTTACTCCGCGGTAACCTACGAGCAGTACTTC.

The chain carries TRBV28 and TRBJ2-7, with TRBD2 matching over 10 bases. Losses at the gene ends were 3 bases for V and 7 bases for J; bases not matched to a gene: 9. Germline CDR1 and CDR2: MDHEN and SYDVKM. CDR3 size: 15 residues. CDR3 DNA sequence: TGTGCCAGCAGTTTCCCAGCGGGAGGGCCTAGGGAGCAGTACTTC. Translating it yields CASSFPAGGPREQYF.